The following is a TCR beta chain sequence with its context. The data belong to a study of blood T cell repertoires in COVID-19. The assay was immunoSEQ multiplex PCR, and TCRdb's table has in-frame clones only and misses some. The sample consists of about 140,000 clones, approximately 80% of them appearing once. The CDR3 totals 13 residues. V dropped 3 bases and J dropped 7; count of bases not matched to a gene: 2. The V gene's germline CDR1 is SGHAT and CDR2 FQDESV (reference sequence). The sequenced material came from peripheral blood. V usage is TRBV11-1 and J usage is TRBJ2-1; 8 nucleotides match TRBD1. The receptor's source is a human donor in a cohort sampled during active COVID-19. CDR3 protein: CASSFHRGNEQFF. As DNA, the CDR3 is TGTGCCAGCAGCTTTCACAGGGGGAATGAGCAGTTCTTC.